This is a list of T cell receptor beta chains from one sample in a study of blood T cell repertoires in COVID-19. Measured with immunoSEQ multiplex PCR; TCRdb has only the in-frame clones, and not every one. This sample yields about 180,000 clones, of which 60% to 80% are seen a single time; over 13% belongs to the top ten. Sequencing used PBMCs or T cells enriched from blood (not recorded which). All receptors come from a man between 60 and 75 years old who had been exposed to COVID-19. The CDR3 runs from the conserved cysteine through the conserved F or W. The D gene is left open where the match is weak. Not all rows give a size; the values are once, few, many and, for expanded clones, a class.

V gene	D gene	clone size	J gene	CDR3 protein	CDR3 DNA
TRBV3-1/TRBV3-2	TRBD1	.	TRBJ2-1	CASSQERTGRRSNEQFF	TGTGCCAGCAGCCAAGAAAGGACAGGGCGCCGGAGCAATGAGCAGTTCTTC
TRBV19	TRBD1	once	TRBJ2-5	CASSMPTGGPETQYF	TGTGCCAGTAGTATGCCGACAGGGGGCCCAGAGACCCAGTACTTC
TRBV19	TRBD1	.	TRBJ2-1	CASSFDRGHYNEQFF	TGTGCCAGTAGTTTCGACAGGGGGCACTACAATGAGCAGTTCTTC
TRBV7-3	.	.	TRBJ2-2	CASSLSAATMRTGELFF	TGTGCCAGCAGCTTATCGGCAGCAACCATGCGGACCGGGGAGCTGTTTTTT
TRBV27	TRBD2	many	TRBJ2-1	CASSSGLAGASYNEQFF	TGTGCCAGCAGTTCGGGACTAGCGGGAGCAAGCTACAATGAGCAGTTCTTC
TRBV19	.	.	TRBJ2-7	CASTTPGNSYEQYF	TGTGCCAGTACTACGCCGGGGAACTCCTACGAGCAGTACTTC
TRBV5-5	.	.	TRBJ2-5	CASSAPGVETQYF	TGTGCCAGCAGCGCCCCCGGTGTGGAGACCCAGTACTTC
TRBV10-3	.	.	TRBJ2-2	CAISERGTNTGELFF	TGTGCCATCAGTGAGAGGGGAACGAACACCGGGGAGCTGTTTTTT
TRBV11-2	.	few	TRBJ1-3	CASSSGVRNTIYF	TGTGCCAGCAGCTCCGGTGTGAGAAACACCATATATTTT
TRBV24-1	TRBD1	.	TRBJ2-1	CATSWTGDGEQFF	TGTGCCACCAGTTGGACAGGGGATGGTGAGCAGTTCTTC
TRBV10-1	.	few	TRBJ2-5	CASSESGAGTQYF	TGCGCCAGCAGTGAGTCGGGGGCAGGTACCCAGTACTTC
TRBV9	TRBD2	.	TRBJ2-1	CASSARETGYNEQFF	TGTGCCAGCAGCGCGCGGGAGACTGGGTACAATGAGCAGTTCTTC
TRBV25-1	.	.	TRBJ2-1	CASSIRFSYNEQFF	TGTGCCAGCAGCATTCGGTTCTCCTACAATGAGCAGTTCTTC
TRBV11-2	TRBD1	.	TRBJ1-1	CASSLPIGTVGEAFF	TGTGCCAGCAGCTTACCAATAGGGACAGTAGGTGAAGCTTTCTTT
TRBV18	.	few	TRBJ1-1	CASSLTTVNTEAFF	TGTGCCAGCTCACTGACCACAGTAAACACTGAAGCTTTCTTT
TRBV5-1	.	.	TRBJ1-3	CASSLVANSGNTIYF	TGCGCCAGCAGCTTGGTGGCCAACTCTGGAAACACCATATATTTT
TRBV7-2	.	.	TRBJ1-2	CASSLQPGNIGGYTF	TGTGCCAGCAGCTTACAGCCAGGGAATATAGGCGGCTACACCTTC
TRBV19	.	once	TRBJ1-1	CASSINLGTEAFF	TGTGCCAGTAGTATCAACCTCGGCACTGAAGCTTTCTTT
TRBV6-4	.	few	TRBJ2-2	CASGSSSTGELFF	TGTGCCAGCGGGAGTTCGAGCACCGGGGAGCTGTTTTTT
TRBV15	.	.	TRBJ1-1	CATSRDLSQGRTEAFF	TGTGCCACCAGCAGAGATCTATCGCAGGGCCGCACTGAAGCTTTCTTT